This T cell receptor (beta chain) emerged from a study of OX40 agonist ivuxolimab in advanced cancers. Broader study findings: Partial responders at 0.1-3.0 mg/kg had among the lowest clonal expansion. In a subset of nonresponders, normalized T-cell clonal expansion was also low. Expanded clones were, on average, more numerous among CD8+ T cells than CD4+.

Measured with immunoSEQ multiplex PCR; TCRdb has only the in-frame clones, and not every one. The repertoire holds tens of thousands of clones, with about 90% as singletons. As for this clone: Its antigen is unidentified.

Looked up from germline, CDR1 is SGHTA and CDR2 is FQGTGA. Trimming stripped 5 bases from V and 6 bases from J, with 5 bases between. The CDR3 runs 11 residues. The sequencing here drew on CD4+ or CD8+ T cells sorted from blood, taken in a trial of the OX40 agonist ivuxolimab. The gene calls are TRBV7-3 and TRBJ2-1; D remains ambiguous. The TCR comes from an adult with an advanced solid tumor such as melanoma, head and neck, liver or kidney cancer. CDR3 sequence (DNA): TGTGCCAGCAGCCCCTCCAATGAGCAGTTCTTC. Translation gives CASSPSNEQFF.